A single sample gave rise to the 29 T cell receptor beta chains below, sequenced in a study of blood T cell repertoires in COVID-19. Profiling relied on immunoSEQ multiplex PCR, and the TCRdb table lists in-frame clones only, not all of them. The repertoire holds tens of thousands of clones, with more than 80% as singletons. The sequenced sample consisted of peripheral blood. These receptors were obtained from a woman aged 60-75 years with acute or convalescent COVID-19.

This clone was counted between two and nine times. The chain recombines TRBV6-6 with TRBJ1-5, with a tentative D call TRBD1 (5 bases). The CDR3 is made up of 13 amino acids. The germline gives CDR1 MNHNY, CDR2 SVGAGI (reference sequence). Trimming pared 0 bases from V and 7 bases from J, leaving 7 bases between. The CDR3 spells CASSYSGQQPQHF. In nucleotides, the CDR3 is TGTGCCAGCAGTTACTCGGGGCAACAGCCCCAGCATTTT.

The CDR3 bases are TGTGCCAGCAGCCAAGGGTACGGGACAGGGTACGAGCAGTACGTC. This gives the protein CASSQGYGTGYEQYV. V and J are TRBV3-1 (or the pseudogene TRBV3-2) and TRBJ2-7; TRBD1 matches 9 bases. With V trimmed by 1 base and J by 4 bases, 5 bases remained unmatched. The germline gives CDR1 LGHDT, CDR2 YNNKEL (reference sequence). The CDR3 totals 15 residues.

A single count supports this clone. The V and J genes are TRBV3-1 (or the pseudogene TRBV3-2) and TRBJ1-2; unclear D gene. The CDR3 extends over 17 amino acids. Between the trimmed V and J ends, which lost 0 bases and 1 base, there was a span of 15 bases. Looked up from germline, CDR1 is LGHDT and CDR2 is YNNKEL (reference sequence). The CDR3: CASSQDNIGVGNYGYTF. For the CDR3, the DNA is TGTGCCAGCAGCCAAGATAATATCGGGGTCGGTAACTATGGCTACACCTTC.

The J gene is TRBJ2-1, the V gene TRBV7-3; 10 nucleotides match TRBD2. This CDR3 comprises 16 residues. The V and J ends lost 4 bases and 7 bases, in that order; junction bases with no gene match: 10. Germline loops: CDR1 SGHTA, CDR2 FQGTGA. CDR3 loop: CASSSRRAGGSNEQFF. Written as DNA, the CDR3 is TGTGCCAGCAGCTCCCGTCGAGCGGGGGGGTCAAATGAGCAGTTCTTC.

The chain uses TRBV7-6 and TRBJ2-3; 8 nucleotides line up with TRBD2. The V and J ends lost 2 bases and 0 bases, in that order; junction bases with no gene match: 4. CDR3 size: 16 residues. The germline V gene has CDR1 SGHVS and CDR2 FNYEAQ. The CDR3 sequence is CASSLISGGSTDTQYF. The CDR3 DNA follows: TGTGCCAGCAGCTTAATCAGCGGGGGTAGCACAGATACGCAGTATTTT.

The rearrangement uses TRBV28 and TRBJ1-1; 9 bases line up with TRBD1. The V gene's germline CDR1 is MDHEN and CDR2 SYDVKM. Unmatched junction bases numbered 13, after V lost 6 bases and J lost 8 bases. The CDR3 spans 15 residues. For the CDR3, the DNA is TGTGCCAGCAGCACCCGGACAGGGGTATGGGGCGAAGCTTTCTTT. It encodes CASSTRTGVWGEAFF.

The V and J genes are TRBV5-5 and TRBJ1-3; D gene unclear. V was cut by 1 base and J by 0 bases, with 11 bases left in between. The length of the CDR3 is 16 residues. From germline, CDR1 is SGHKS and CDR2 YYEKEE (reference sequence). This chain's CDR3 is CASSLSGGYSGNTIYF. The CDR3 DNA sequence: TGTGCCAGCAGCTTGAGCGGAGGGTACTCTGGAAACACCATATATTTT.

This chain joins TRBV27 and TRBJ2-1; 14 nucleotides line up with TRBD2. CDR1 MNHEY and CDR2 SMNVEV come from the germline V gene (reference sequence). The V segment lost 4 bases and the J segment 4 bases; nucleotides outside the gene matches: 6. The CDR3 has 17 residues. The CDR3 loop is CASSSTGTSGGYNEQFF. The CDR3 nucleotides read TGTGCCAGCAGTTCCACCGGGACTAGCGGGGGTTACAATGAGCAGTTCTTC.

This clone was picked up one time. The rearrangement uses TRBV9 and TRBJ2-5, with 12 bases matching TRBD2. Trimming at V came to 0 bases and at J to 10 bases, leaving 16 bases not matched to a gene. The CDR3 consists of 18 residues. Germline V gives CDR1 SGDLS, CDR2 YYNGEE. This chain's CDR3 is CASSVERLAGGPFRDQYF. In DNA, the CDR3 is TGTGCCAGCAGCGTAGAACGTCTAGCGGGGGGGCCTTTTAGAGACCAGTACTTC.

The chain joins TRBV6-2 or TRBV6-3 to TRBJ1-6; D possibly corresponds to TRBD1 (6 bases). Germline V CDR1 and CDR2: MNHEY, SVGEGT. V was cut by 0 bases and J by 8 bases, with 11 bases left in between. This CDR3 comprises 15 residues. The CDR3 sequence is CASSYSSGGHSPLHF. In nucleotides, the CDR3 is TGTGCCAGCAGTTACTCATCGGGGGGCCATTCACCCCTCCACTTT.

This chain connects TRBV9 to TRBJ1-1; TRBD1 matches at 8 bases. Germline V gene lookup returns CDR1 SGDLS and CDR2 YYNGEE. The junction had 8 bases not matched to a gene; V was cut back by 0 bases and J by 4 bases. This CDR3 has 16 residues. CDR3 sequence: CASSVGLGQDSTEAFF. The CDR3 DNA reads TGTGCCAGCAGCGTAGGCCTGGGACAGGATAGCACTGAAGCTTTCTTT. The complete variable domain, with remaining parts taken from reference TRBV9 and TRBJ1-1, reads DSGVTQTPKHLITATGQRVTLRCSPRSGDLSVYWYQQSLDQGLQFLIQYYNGEERAKGNILERFSAQQFPDLHSELNLSSLELGDSALYFCASSVGLGQDSTEAFFGQGTRLTVV.

V usage is TRBV10-2 and J usage is TRBJ1-6; no clear D. This CDR3 has 15 amino acids. CDR1 WSHSY and CDR2 SAAADI come from the germline V gene. V was shortened by 7 bases and J by 4 bases, with 14 bases between the two germline ends. The CDR3 DNA is TGCGCCAGCACGCACCAGGCTCTATATAATTCACCCCTCCACTTT. Translated: CASTHQALYNSPLHF.

The genes are TRBV3-1 (or the pseudogene TRBV3-2) and TRBJ1-1, with no clear D. The CDR3 has 13 amino acids. Between the trimmed V and J ends, which lost 5 bases and 9 bases, there was a span of 16 bases. CDR1 and CDR2 from the germline V gene are LGHDT and YNNKEL (reference sequence). The CDR3 sequence is CASSLTSPSQAFF. The CDR3 DNA reads as TGTGCCAGCAGCTTAACTTCGCCGTCCCAAGCTTTCTTT.

J is TRBJ1-1 and V is TRBV9; 8 bases are shared with TRBD1. Germline assignment: CDR1 SGDLS and CDR2 YYNGEE. This CDR3 is built from 14 residues. V was pared by 3 bases and J by 5 bases, with 6 bases of the junction left unmatched. The CDR3: CASSAGQGGTEAFF. As DNA, the CDR3 is TGTGCCAGCAGCGCCGGACAGGGTGGTACTGAAGCTTTCTTT.

This rearrangement joins TRBV19 to TRBJ1-5; 10 bases line up with TRBD1. The length of the CDR3 is 16 residues. Germline CDR1 LNHDA, CDR2 SQIVND (reference sequence). V lost 2 bases and J lost 4; bases outside the gene matches: 5. The CDR3 DNA follows: TGTGCCAGTAGTATATGGGCGGACAGGGGGAATCAGCCCCAGCATTTT. Its translation is CASSIWADRGNQPQHF.

This chain links TRBV5-4 with TRBJ2-7; TRBD1 aligns across 9 bases. Germline lookup yields CDR1 SGHNT and CDR2 YYREEE (reference sequence). The trim removed 5 bases at V and 5 bases at J, leaving 8 bases unmatched. This CDR3 comprises 14 residues. This CDR3 reads CASSHRDRADEQYV. The CDR3 DNA reads TGTGCCAGCAGTCACCGGGACAGGGCAGACGAGCAGTACGTC.

About this clone itself: Additional DNA sequences in this sample encode the identical CDR3. The chain employs TRBV15 and TRBJ2-2, with a weak D call TRBD2 (6 bases). CDR3 length: 19 residues. CDR1 is LNHNV, CDR2 YYDKDF, per germline (reference sequence). Trimming took off 0 bases at V and 6 bases at J, with 23 bases between the two ends. CDR3 sequence reads: CATSRDRPPLLTGAGELFF. CDR3 coding DNA: TGTGCCACCAGCAGAGATCGCCCTCCCCTCTTAACGGGGGCCGGGGAGCTGTTTTTT.

The rearrangement joins TRBV19 to TRBJ1-2; 7 nucleotides align to TRBD1. The CDR3 contains 16 residues. Trimming cost V 5 bases and J 8 bases; bases outside gene matches: 17. Germline CDR1 LNHDA, CDR2 SQIVND (reference sequence). The CDR3 DNA sequence: TGTGCCAGTAGTCTAAGTCCAACAGGGGAGATTCAGGGCTACACCTTC. Amino acids: CASSLSPTGEIQGYTF.

This chain links TRBV24-1 with TRBJ1-5; possibly TRBD1 for D (5 bases). Trimming left V 8 bases short and J 6 bases short, with 16 bases between. Germline CDR1 KGHDR, CDR2 SFDVKD. The CDR3 extends over 14 amino acids. The CDR3 DNA follows: TGTGCCACCAAGGAGGGACGGAGAGTTCAGCCCCAGCATTTT. Its translation is CATKEGRRVQPQHF.

A few counts support this clone. The V gene is TRBV7-6, the J gene TRBJ2-1; 8 bases align to TRBD1. Losses at the gene ends were 3 bases for V and 3 bases for J; bases not matched to a gene: 7. The germline V gene has CDR1 SGHVS and CDR2 FNYEAQ. The length of the CDR3 is 16 residues. The CDR3 region has the DNA TGTGCCAGCAGCTTTCAGACAGGGGAGAACTACAATGAGCAGTTCTTC. This codes for CASSFQTGENYNEQFF.

The chain links TRBV6-5 to TRBJ1-2; a weak D match, TRBD1 (6 bases). The germline gives CDR1 MNHEY, CDR2 SVGAGI. V was pared by 6 bases and J by 5 bases, with 19 bases between. This CDR3 is 15 amino acids long. This CDR3 is CASSSIQTGSYGYTF. As DNA, the CDR3 is TGTGCCAGCAGCTCCATTCAGACAGGATCTTATGGCTACACCTTC.

This chain connects TRBV6-6 to TRBJ2-7; TRBD1 matches 7 bases. Trimming took 6 bases from V and 12 from J; bases not matched to a gene: 11. The CDR3 spans 12 residues. Germline-derived CDR1 and CDR2 are MNHNY and SVGAGI (reference sequence). CDR3 in amino acids: CASRARGPRGYV. The CDR3 DNA reads as TGTGCCAGCAGGGCTAGGGGGCCAAGAGGGTACGTC.

The chain combines TRBV7-6 with TRBJ1-1; D not resolved. The CDR3 length is 14 residues. V was pared by 5 bases and J by 1 base, with 11 bases between. CDR1 and CDR2 from the germline V gene are SGHVS and FNYEAQ. In DNA, the CDR3 is TGTGCCAGCAGCGCCAATGGCGGGAACACTGAAGCTTTCTTT. This gives the protein CASSANGGNTEAFF.

The V gene is TRBV19, the J gene TRBJ2-1; 10 bases are a match to TRBD2. There are 15 residues in the CDR3. Germline V gene lookup returns CDR1 LNHDA and CDR2 SQIVND (reference sequence). J was trimmed by 10 bases and V by 3 bases; bases with no gene match: 9. CDR3 loop: CASSIGTSVELEQFF. DNA of the CDR3: TGTGCCAGTAGTATTGGGACTAGCGTCGAGTTGGAGCAGTTCTTC.

As to this clone: Other nucleotide sequences in the sample specify the same CDR3. The chain employs TRBV7-9 and TRBJ1-3, with 9 bases fitting TRBD1. Germline values: CDR1 SEHNR, CDR2 FQNEAQ (reference sequence). V lost 4 bases and J lost 0; bases outside the gene matches: 1. The CDR3 consists of 15 residues. The CDR3 sequence is CASSWGQGSGNTIYF. The CDR3 nucleotides are TGTGCCAGCAGCTGGGGACAGGGCTCTGGAAACACCATATATTTT. Based on the CDR3 plus reference TRBV7-9 and TRBJ1-3, the full variable domain is DTGVSQNPRHKITKRGQNVTFRCDPISEHNRLYWYRQTLGQGPEFLTYFQNEAQLEKSRLLSDRFSAERPKGSFSTLEIQRTEQGDSAMYLCASSWGQGSGNTIYFGEGSWLTVV.

This chain connects TRBV11-2 to TRBJ2-7; D call uncertain. This CDR3 is built from 12 residues. Germline values: CDR1 SGHAT, CDR2 FQNNGV. Trimming took 5 bases from V and 3 from J, leaving 8 bases between them. The CDR3 nucleotides read TGTGCCAGCAGCCACCACAGCTACGAGCAGTACTTC. This codes for CASSHHSYEQYF.

V gene TRBV9 combines with J gene TRBJ2-1; the D gene is possibly TRBD2 (5 bases). The CDR3 has 15 residues. The ends were cut back, 0 bases at V and 2 bases at J, with 9 bases in the middle. Germline loops: CDR1 SGDLS, CDR2 YYNGEE. CDR3: CASSVGGSTYNEQFF. As DNA, the CDR3 is TGTGCCAGCAGCGTAGGAGGGTCGACCTACAATGAGCAGTTCTTC.

The rearrangement joins TRBV10-3 to TRBJ2-7; D may be TRBD1 (5 bases). CDR3 length: 14 amino acids. Germline lookup yields CDR1 ENHRY and CDR2 SYGVKD. V was shortened by 3 bases and J by 0 bases, with 9 bases between the two germline ends. CDR3 coding DNA: TGTGCCATCAGTGAAGACAGCTTCTCCTACGAGCAGTACTTC. It codes for CAISEDSFSYEQYF.

CDR3 in amino acids: CASRKGYGNTEAFF. The CDR3 region has the DNA TGTGCCAGCAGGAAGGGGTATGGGAACACTGAAGCTTTCTTT. The genes are TRBV7-3 and TRBJ1-1, with a possible D match to TRBD1 (5 bases). V lost 6 bases and J 1 base, leaving 12 bases between the germline ends. CDR3 length: 14 residues. Germline V gene lookup returns CDR1 SGHTA and CDR2 FQGTGA. The full variable domain, in which reference TRBV7-3 and TRBJ1-1 provide the parts outside the CDR3, is GAGVSQTPSNKVTEKGKYVELRCDPISGHTALYWYRQSLGQGPEFLIYFQGTGAADDSGLPNDRFFAVRPEGSVSTLKIQRTERGDSAVYLCASRKGYGNTEAFFGQGTRLTVV.